This TCR beta chain was identified in a study of persistence of HIV-infected CD4 T cells. There are 17 residues in the CDR3. Between the trimmed V and J ends, which lost 1 base and 0 bases, there was a span of 10 bases. Germline CDR1 MNHNS, CDR2 SASEGT. Comment on this clone: Its antigen remains unknown.

The libraries were made with immunoSEQ version 4 in survey mode. Repertoires were generated with immunoSEQ multiplex PCR, while TCRdb's copy carries only in-frame clones and drops some. The data hold roughly 34,000 clones, with roughly 82% observed a single time. Stimulation used approximately 9.6 ug/mL lysate from CMV-infected fibroblasts. Memory cells lacking CD40L and CD69 with high CD45RO were sorted. Suppressive ART was started during chronic HIV-1 infection in these adults. General study findings and limits: CMV- and Gag-responding cells had lower TCRbeta richness than CD3/CD28-responding cells.

This TCR was recovered from an adult man with HIV who was CMV-seropositive. This chain connects TRBV6-1 to TRBJ1-6; D ambiguous. The specimen comprised CD4+ T cells sorted from PBMCs after approximately 19-hour stimulation, sampled from a patient who received antiretroviral therapy. The CDR3 protein is CASSEGSWSSYNSPLHF. As DNA, the CDR3 is TGTGCCAGCAGTGAAGGGAGCTGGAGCTCCTATAATTCACCCCTCCACTTT.